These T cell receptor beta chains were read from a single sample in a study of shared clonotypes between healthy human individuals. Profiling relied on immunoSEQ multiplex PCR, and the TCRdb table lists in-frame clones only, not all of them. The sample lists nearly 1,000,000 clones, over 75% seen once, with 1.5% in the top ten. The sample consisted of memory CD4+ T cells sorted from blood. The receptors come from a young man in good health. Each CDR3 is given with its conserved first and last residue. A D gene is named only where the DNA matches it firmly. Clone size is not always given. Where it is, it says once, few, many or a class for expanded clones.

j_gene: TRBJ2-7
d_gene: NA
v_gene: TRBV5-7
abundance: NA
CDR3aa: CASSLGQDGTSGRWYF
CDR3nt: TGTGCCAGCAGCTTGGGGCAAGACGGGACGTCTGGTCGTTGGTACTTC

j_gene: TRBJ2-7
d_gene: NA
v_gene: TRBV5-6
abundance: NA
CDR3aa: CASSTGQKQYF
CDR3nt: TGTGCCAGCAGCACCGGACAGAAGCAGTACTTC

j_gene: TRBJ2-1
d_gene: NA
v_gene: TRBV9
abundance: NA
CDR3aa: CASSVNPSKHNEQFF
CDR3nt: TGTGCCAGCAGCGTGAACCCCTCCAAGCACAATGAGCAGTTCTTC

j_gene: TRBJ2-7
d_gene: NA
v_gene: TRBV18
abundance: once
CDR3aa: CASSSGTESYEQYF
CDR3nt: TGTGCCAGCTCGTCCGGGACGGAGAGTTACGAGCAGTACTTC

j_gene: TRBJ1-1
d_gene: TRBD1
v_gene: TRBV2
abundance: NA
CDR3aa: CASSYRGNWNTEAFF
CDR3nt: TGTGCCAGCAGCTACAGGGGAAATTGGAACACTGAAGCTTTCTTT

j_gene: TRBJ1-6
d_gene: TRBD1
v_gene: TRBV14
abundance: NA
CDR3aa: CASSQGTKQGTGSPLHF
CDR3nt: TGTGCCAGCAGCCAAGGCACCAAACAGGGGACTGGGTCACCCCTCCACTTT

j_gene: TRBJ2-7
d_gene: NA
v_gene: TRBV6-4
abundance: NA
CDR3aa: CASSPRQPLEQYF
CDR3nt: TGTGCCAGCAGCCCCCGACAGCCATTGGAGCAGTACTTC

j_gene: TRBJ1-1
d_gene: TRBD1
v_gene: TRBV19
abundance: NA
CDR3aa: CASTSLPGQGNIEAFF
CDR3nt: TGTGCCAGTACCTCATTGCCGGGACAGGGGAATATTGAAGCTTTCTTT

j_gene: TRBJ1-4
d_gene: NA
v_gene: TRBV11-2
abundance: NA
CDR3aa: CASSYTTGTREKLFF
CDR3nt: TGTGCCAGCAGTTATACCACCGGGACAAGAGAAAAACTGTTTTTT

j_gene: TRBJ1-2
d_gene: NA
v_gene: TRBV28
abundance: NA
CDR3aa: CASSLNRGRHECTF
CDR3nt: TGTGCCAGCAGTTTAAACCGGGGACGGCATGAGTGCACCTTC

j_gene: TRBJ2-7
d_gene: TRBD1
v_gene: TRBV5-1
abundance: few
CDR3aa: CASSSGTGVSYEQYF
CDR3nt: TGCGCCAGCAGCTCCGGGACAGGGGTCTCCTACGAGCAGTACTTC

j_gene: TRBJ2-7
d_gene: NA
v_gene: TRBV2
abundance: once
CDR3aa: CASGSTYEQYF
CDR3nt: TGTGCCAGCGGCAGTACCTACGAGCAGTACTTC

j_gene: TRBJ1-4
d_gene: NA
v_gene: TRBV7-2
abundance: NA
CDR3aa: CASSLALGQAGKLFF
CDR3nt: TGTGCCAGCAGCTTAGCGCTCGGTCAGGCGGGAAAACTGTTTTTT

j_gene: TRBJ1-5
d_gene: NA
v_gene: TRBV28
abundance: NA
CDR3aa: CASSRSGVGPLSNQPQHF
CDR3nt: TGTGCCAGCAGCCGGTCAGGGGTCGGGCCACTTAGCAATCAGCCCCAGCATTTT

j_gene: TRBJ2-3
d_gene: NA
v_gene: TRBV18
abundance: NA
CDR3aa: CASSPTDLSTDTQYF
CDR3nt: TGTGCCAGCTCACCCACAGATCTAAGCACAGATACGCAGTATTTT

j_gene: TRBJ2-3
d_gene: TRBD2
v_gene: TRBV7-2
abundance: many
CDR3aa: CASSALAGGPDTQYF
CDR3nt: TGTGCCAGCAGCGCCCTAGCGGGGGGGCCCGATACGCAGTATTTT

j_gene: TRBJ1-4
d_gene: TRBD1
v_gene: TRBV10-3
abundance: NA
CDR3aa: CAISRTGANEKLFF
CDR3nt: TGTGCCATCAGCAGGACAGGGGCTAATGAAAAACTGTTTTTT

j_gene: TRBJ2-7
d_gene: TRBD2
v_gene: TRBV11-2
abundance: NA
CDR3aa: CASSFPRSGRSYEQYF
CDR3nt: TGTGCCAGCAGCTTCCCCCGAAGCGGGAGGAGCTACGAGCAGTACTTC

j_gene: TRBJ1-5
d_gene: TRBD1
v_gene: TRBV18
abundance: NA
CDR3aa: CASSPGTGANQPQHF
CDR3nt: TGTGCCAGCTCACCCGGGACAGGGGCCAATCAGCCCCAGCATTTT

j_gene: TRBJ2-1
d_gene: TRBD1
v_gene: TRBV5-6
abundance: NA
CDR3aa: CASSWGQANEQFF
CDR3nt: TGTGCCAGCAGCTGGGGACAGGCCAATGAGCAGTTCTTC

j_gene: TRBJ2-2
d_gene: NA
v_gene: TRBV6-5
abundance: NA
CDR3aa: CASSYSRLNTGELFF
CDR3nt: TGTGCCAGCAGTTACTCTAGACTGAACACCGGGGAGCTGTTTTTT

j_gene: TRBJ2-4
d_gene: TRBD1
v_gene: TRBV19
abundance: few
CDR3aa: CASSWGGQGLNIQYF
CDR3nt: TGTGCCAGTAGTTGGGGGGGACAGGGATTAAACATTCAGTACTTC

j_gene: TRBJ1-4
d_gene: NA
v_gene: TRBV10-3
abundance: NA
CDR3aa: CAIREGLTNEKLFF
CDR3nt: TGTGCCATCAGAGAGGGGTTAACTAATGAAAAACTGTTTTTT

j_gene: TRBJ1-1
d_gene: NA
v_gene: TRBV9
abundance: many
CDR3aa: CASSVSPGQLGTEAFF
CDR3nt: TGTGCCAGCAGCGTATCTCCGGGCCAGTTGGGGACTGAAGCTTTCTTT

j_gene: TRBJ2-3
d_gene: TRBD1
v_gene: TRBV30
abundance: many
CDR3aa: CAWGQGLGDTQYF
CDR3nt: TGTGCCTGGGGACAGGGTTTGGGAGATACGCAGTATTTT

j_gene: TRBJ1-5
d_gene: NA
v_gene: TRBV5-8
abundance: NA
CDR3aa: CASSFTGFSYSNQPQHF
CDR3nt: TGTGCCAGCAGCTTTACGGGATTTTCTTATAGCAATCAGCCCCAGCATTTT

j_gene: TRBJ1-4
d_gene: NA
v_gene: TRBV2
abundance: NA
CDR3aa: CASRYWSVREKLFF
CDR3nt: TGTGCCAGCCGGTACTGGTCAGTGCGGGAAAAACTGTTTTTT